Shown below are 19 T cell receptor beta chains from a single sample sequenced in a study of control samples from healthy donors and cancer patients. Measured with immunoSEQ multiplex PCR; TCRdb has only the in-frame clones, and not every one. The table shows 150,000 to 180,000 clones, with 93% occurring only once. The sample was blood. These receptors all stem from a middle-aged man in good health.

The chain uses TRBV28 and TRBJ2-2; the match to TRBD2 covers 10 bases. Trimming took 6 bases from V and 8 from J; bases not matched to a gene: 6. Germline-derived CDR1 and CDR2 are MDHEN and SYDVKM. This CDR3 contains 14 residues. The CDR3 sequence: CASSLAGGSGELFF. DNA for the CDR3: TGTGCCAGCAGCTTAGCGGGAGGCTCTGGGGAGCTGTTTTTT.

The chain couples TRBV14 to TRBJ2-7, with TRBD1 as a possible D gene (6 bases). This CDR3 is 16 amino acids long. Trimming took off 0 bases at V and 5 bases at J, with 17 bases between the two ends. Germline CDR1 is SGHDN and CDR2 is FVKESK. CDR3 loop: CASSQDGRGVRNEQYF. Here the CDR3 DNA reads TGTGCCAGCAGCCAAGATGGCAGGGGAGTGCGCAACGAGCAGTACTTC.

The DNA of the CDR3 is TGCAGCGTTGGGACCAGGAACACCGGGGAGCTGTTTTTT. This gives the protein CSVGTRNTGELFF. The genes are TRBV29-1 and TRBJ2-2; D remains ambiguous. Trimming cost V 4 bases and J 1 base, with 7 bases left between them. This CDR3 is built from 13 residues. Germline V gene data show CDR1 as SQVTM and CDR2 as ANQGSEA.

The CDR3 nucleotides are TGTGCCAGCAGCTCTCTGGACGGGGCGTACCAAGAGACCCAGTACTTC. It translates to CASSSLDGAYQETQYF. V usage is TRBV7-3 and J usage is TRBJ2-5; D possibly matches TRBD1 or TRBD2 (5 bases each). The V end lost 4 bases, the J end lost 0 bases, and 15 bases lay between the germline ends. The CDR3 extends over 16 amino acids. Germline values: CDR1 SGHTA, CDR2 FQGTGA.

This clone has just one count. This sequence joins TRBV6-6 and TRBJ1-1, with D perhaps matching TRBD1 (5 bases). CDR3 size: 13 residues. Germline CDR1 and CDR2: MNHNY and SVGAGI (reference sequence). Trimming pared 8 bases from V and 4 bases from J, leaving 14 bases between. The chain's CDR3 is CASGSGTGTEAFF. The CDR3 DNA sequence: TGTGCCAGCGGTTCAGGGACGGGCACTGAAGCTTTCTTT.

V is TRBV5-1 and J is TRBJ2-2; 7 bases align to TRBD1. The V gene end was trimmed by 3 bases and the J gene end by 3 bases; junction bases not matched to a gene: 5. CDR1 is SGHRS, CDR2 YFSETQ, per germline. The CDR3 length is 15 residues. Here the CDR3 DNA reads TGCGCCAGCAGCTCTCTCGGGACAGACACCGGGGAGCTGTTTTTT. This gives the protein CASSSLGTDTGELFF. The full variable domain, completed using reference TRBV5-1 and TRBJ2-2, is KAGVTQTPRYLIKTRGQQVTLSCSPISGHRSVSWYQQTPGQGLQFLFEYFSETQRNKGNFPGRFSGRQFSNSRSEMNVSTLELGDSALYLCASSSLGTDTGELFFGEGSRLTVL.

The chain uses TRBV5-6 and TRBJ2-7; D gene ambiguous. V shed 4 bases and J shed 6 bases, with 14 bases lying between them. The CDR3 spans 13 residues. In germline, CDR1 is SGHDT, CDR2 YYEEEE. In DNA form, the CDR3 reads TGTGCCAGCAGCCTCGGGCAAATATCCGAGCAGTACTTC. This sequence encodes CASSLGQISEQYF.

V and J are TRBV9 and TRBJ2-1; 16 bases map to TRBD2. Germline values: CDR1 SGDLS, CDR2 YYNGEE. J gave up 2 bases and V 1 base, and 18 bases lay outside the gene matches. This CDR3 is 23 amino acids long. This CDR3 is CASSVRGTQGGLAGGMTYNEQFF. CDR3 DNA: TGTGCCAGCAGCGTAAGAGGAACCCAGGGGGGACTAGCGGGAGGGATGACCTACAATGAGCAGTTCTTC.

This CDR3 reads CASSDYSGTVFFYTQYF. CDR3 DNA: TGTGCCAGCAGCGACTACTCCGGGACAGTGTTTTTTTATACGCAGTATTTT. The rearrangement links TRBV21-1 to TRBJ2-3; TRBD1 reflects the table's D call only, with no check against the DNA. TRBV21-1 is a pseudogene segment. This CDR3 spans 17 amino acids.

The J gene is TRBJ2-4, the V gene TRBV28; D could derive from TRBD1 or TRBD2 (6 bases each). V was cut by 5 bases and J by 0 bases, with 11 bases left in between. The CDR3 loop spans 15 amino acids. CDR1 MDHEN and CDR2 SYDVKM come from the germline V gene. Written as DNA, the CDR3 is TGTGCCAGCAGTATTGGGGGGCAAGCCAAAAACATTCAGTACTTC. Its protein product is CASSIGGQAKNIQYF.

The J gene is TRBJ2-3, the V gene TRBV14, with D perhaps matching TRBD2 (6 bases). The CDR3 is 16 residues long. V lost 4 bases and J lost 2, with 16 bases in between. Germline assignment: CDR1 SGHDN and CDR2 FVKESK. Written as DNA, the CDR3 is TGTGCCAGCAGCCCGGGACTCACACCCCTCACAGATACGCAGTATTTT. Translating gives CASSPGLTPLTDTQYF.

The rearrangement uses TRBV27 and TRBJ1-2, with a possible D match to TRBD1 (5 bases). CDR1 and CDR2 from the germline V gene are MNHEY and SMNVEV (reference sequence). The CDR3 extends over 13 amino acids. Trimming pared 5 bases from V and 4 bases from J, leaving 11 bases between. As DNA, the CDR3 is TGTGCCAGCAGTGTTGACAGAGCCTATGGCTACACCTTC. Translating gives CASSVDRAYGYTF.

CDR3 loop: CASSDRDRGNYGYTF. Written as DNA, the CDR3 is TGTGCCAGCAGTGATCGAGACAGGGGGAACTATGGCTACACCTTC. The chain couples TRBV6-1 to TRBJ1-2, with TRBD1 matching over 9 bases. The germline V gene encodes CDR1 MNHNS and CDR2 SASEGT. With 3 bases clipped from V and 2 bases from J, the junction kept 4 bases outside the gene matches. The CDR3 totals 15 residues.

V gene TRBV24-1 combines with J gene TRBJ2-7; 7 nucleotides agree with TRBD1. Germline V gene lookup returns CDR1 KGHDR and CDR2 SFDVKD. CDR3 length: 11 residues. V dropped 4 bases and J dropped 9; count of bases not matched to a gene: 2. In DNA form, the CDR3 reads TGTGCCACCAGTGACAGGGACAGGCAGTACTTC. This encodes CATSDRDRQYF.

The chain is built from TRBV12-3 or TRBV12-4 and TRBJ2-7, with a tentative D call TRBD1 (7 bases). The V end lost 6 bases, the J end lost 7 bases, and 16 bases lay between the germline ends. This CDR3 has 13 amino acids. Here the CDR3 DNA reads TGTGCCAGCAGAGGAGGGGGCAAGAGGGAGCAGTACTTC. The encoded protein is CASRGGGKREQYF.

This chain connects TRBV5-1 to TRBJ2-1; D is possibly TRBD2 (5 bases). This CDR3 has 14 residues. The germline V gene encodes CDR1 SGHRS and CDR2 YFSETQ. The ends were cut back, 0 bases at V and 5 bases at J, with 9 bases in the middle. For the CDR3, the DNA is TGCGCCAGCAGCTTGGTTGAGGGTAACAATGAGCAGTTCTTC. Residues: CASSLVEGNNEQFF.

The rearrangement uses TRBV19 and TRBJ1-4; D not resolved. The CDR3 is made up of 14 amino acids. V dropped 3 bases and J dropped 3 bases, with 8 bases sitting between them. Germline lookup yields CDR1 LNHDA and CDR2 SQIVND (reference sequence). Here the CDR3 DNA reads TGTGCCAGTAGTATTCTTTCGGCTAATGAAAAACTGTTTTTT. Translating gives CASSILSANEKLFF.

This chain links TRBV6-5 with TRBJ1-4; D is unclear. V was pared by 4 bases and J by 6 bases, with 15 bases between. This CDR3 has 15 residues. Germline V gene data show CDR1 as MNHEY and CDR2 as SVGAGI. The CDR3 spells CASSSDGGLYEKLFF. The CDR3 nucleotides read TGTGCCAGCAGTTCCGACGGAGGGCTGTATGAAAAACTGTTTTTT.

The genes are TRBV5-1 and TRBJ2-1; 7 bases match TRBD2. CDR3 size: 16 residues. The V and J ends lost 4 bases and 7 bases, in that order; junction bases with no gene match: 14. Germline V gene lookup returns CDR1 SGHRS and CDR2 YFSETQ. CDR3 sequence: CASSVGPGGSINEQFF. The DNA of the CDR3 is TGCGCCAGCAGCGTAGGTCCGGGCGGGAGTATTAATGAGCAGTTCTTC.